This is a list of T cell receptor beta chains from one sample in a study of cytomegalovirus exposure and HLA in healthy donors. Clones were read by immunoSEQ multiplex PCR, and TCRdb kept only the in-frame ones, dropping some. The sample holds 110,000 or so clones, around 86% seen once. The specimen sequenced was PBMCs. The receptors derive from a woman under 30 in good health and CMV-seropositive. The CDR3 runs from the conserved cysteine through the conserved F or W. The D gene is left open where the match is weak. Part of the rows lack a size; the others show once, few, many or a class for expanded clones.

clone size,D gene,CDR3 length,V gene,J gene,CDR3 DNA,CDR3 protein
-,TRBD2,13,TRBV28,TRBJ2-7,TGTGCCAGCCTCGAAAGGGAGGGGAACGAGCAGTACTTC,CASLEREGNEQYF
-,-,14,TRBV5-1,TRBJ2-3,TGCGCCAGCAGCTTTGGGAGCGAACAAGATACGCAGTATTTT,CASSFGSEQDTQYF
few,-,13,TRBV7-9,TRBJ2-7,TGTGCCAGCACCAATGCTGGGGGGTACGAGCAGTACTTC,CASTNAGGYEQYF
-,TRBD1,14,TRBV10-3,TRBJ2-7,TGTGCCACGCAGAGGGACAGGCGTACCTACGAGCAGTACTTC,CATQRDRRTYEQYF
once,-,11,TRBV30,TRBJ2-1,TGTGCCTGGAGTGTAACTGGTGAGCAGTTCTTC,CAWSVTGEQFF
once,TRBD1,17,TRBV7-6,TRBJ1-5,TGTGCCAGCAGCCCCGGGGCCCACAGGGGTCGCAATCAGCCCCAGCATTTT,CASSPGAHRGRNQPQHF
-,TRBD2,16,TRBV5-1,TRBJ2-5,TGCGCCAGCAGCTTGGGCCCTAGCGGGAGCCAAGAGACCCAGTACTTC,CASSLGPSGSQETQYF
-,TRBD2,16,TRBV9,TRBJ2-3,TGTGCCAGCAGCTCGTTAGCGGGAGGTCCCACAGATACGCAGTATTTT,CASSSLAGGPTDTQYF
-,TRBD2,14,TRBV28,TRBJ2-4,TGTGCCAGCAGACTAGCGGGAGCCAAAAACATTCAGTACTTC,CASRLAGAKNIQYF
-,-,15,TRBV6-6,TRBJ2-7,TGTGCCAGCAGTTTCGACAGGCAGGGCTCCTACGAGCAGTACTTC,CASSFDRQGSYEQYF
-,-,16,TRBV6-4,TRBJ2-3,TGTGCCAGCAGTGACTCTGGAGACCTTAGCACAGATACGCAGTATTTT,CASSDSGDLSTDTQYF
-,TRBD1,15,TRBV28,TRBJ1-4,TGTGCCAGCAGTTTGGACAGGGGGGGTAATGAAAAACTGTTTTTT,CASSLDRGGNEKLFF
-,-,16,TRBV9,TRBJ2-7,TGTGCCAGCAGCAACTCGGCCGGCCAGGGGCCCTACGAGCAGTACTTC,CASSNSAGQGPYEQYF
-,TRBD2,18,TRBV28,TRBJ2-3,TGTGCCAGCAGTCCCGGGACTAGCGGGGGGGCCCTGACAGATACGCAGTATTTT,CASSPGTSGGALTDTQYF
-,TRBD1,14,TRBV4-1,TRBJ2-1,TGCGCCAGCAGGGCGGCAGGGGGAGACAATGAGCAGTTCTTC,CASRAAGGDNEQFF
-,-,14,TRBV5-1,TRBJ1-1,TGCGCCAGCAGCCCGGAGGGTACCGACGGTGAAGCTTTCTTT,CASSPEGTDGEAFF